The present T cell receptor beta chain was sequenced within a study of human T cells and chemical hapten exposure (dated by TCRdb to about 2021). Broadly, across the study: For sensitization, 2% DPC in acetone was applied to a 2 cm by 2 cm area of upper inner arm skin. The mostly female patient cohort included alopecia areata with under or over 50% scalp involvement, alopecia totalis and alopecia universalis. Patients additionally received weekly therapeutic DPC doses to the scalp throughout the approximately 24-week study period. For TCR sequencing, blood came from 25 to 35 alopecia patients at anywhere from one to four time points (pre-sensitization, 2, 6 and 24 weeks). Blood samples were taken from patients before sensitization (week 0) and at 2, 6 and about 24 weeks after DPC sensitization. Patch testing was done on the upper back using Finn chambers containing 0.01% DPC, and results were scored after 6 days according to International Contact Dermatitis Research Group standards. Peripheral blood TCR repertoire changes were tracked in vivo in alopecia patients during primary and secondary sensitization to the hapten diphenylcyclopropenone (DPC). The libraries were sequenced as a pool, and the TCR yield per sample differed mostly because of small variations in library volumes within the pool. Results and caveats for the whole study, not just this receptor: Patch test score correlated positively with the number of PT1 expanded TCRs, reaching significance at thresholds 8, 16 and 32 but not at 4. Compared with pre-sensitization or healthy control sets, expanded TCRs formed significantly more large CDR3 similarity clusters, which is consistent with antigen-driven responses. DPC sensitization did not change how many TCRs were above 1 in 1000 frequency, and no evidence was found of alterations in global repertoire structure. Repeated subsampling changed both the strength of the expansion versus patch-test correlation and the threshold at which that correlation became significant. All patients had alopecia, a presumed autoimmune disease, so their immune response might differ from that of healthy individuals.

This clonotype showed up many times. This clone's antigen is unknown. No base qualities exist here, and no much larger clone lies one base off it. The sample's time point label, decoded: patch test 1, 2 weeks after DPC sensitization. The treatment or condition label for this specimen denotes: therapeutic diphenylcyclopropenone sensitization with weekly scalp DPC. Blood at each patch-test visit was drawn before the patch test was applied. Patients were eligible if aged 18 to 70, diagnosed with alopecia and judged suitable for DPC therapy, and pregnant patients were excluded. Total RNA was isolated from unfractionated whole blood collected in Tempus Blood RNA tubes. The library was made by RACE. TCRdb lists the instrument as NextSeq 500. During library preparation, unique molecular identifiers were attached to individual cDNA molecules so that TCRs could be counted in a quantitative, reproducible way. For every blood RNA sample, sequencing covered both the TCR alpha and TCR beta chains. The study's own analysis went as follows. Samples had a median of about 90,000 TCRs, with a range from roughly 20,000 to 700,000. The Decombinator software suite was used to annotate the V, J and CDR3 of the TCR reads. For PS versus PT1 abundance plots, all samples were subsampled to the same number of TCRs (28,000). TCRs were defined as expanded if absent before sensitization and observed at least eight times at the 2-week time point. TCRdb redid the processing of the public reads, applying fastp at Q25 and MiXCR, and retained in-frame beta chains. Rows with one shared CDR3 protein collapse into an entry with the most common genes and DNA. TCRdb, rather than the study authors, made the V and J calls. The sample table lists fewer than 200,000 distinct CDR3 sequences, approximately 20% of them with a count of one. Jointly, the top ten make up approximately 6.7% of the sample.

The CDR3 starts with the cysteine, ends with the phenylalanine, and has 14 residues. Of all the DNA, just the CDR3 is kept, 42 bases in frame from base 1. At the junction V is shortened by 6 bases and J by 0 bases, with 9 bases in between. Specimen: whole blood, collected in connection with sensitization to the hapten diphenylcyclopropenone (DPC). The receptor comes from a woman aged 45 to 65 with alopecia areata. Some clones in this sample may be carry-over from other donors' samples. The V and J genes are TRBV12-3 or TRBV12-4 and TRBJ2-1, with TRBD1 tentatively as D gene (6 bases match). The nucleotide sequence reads TGTGCCAGCAGCCCCAGGGGCTCCTACAATGAGCAGTTCTTC. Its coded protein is CASSPRGSYNEQFF.